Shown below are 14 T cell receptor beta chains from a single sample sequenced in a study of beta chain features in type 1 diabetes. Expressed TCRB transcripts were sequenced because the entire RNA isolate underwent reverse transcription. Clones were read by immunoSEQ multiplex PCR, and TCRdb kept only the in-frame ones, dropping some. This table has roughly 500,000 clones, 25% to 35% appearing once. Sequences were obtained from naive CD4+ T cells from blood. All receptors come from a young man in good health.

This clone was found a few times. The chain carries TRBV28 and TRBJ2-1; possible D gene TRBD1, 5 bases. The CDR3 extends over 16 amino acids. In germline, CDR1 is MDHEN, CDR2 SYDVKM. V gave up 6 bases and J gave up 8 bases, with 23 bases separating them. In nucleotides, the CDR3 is TGTGCCAGCAGCAGACTGGACGGTCAGGGATTCTATGAGCAGTTCTTC. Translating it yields CASSRLDGQGFYEQFF.

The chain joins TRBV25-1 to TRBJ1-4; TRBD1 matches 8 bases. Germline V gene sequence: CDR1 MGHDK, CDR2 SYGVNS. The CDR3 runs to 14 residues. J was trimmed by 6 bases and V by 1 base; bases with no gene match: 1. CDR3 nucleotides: TGTGCCAGCAGTGAATCAGGGGGCGATGAAAAACTGTTTTTT. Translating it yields CASSESGGDEKLFF.

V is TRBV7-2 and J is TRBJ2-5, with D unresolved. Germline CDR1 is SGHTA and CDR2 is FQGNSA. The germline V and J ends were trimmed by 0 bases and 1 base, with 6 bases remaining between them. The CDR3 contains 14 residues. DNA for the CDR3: TGTGCCAGCAGCTTAGCGCTAGTCCAAGAGACCCAGTACTTC. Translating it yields CASSLALVQETQYF.

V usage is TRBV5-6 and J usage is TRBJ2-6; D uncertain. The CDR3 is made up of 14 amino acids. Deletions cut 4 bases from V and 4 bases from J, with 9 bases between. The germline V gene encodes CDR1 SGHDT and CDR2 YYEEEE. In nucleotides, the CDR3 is TGTGCCAGCAGCCGAGTTCCCGGGGCCAACGTCCTGACTTTC. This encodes CASSRVPGANVLTF. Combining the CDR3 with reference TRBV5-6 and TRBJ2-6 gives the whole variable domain DAGVTQSPTHLIKTRGQQVTLRCSPKSGHDTVSWYQQALGQGPQFIFQYYEEEERQRGNFPDRFSGHQFPNYSSELNVNALLLGDSALYLCASSRVPGANVLTFGAGSRLTVL.

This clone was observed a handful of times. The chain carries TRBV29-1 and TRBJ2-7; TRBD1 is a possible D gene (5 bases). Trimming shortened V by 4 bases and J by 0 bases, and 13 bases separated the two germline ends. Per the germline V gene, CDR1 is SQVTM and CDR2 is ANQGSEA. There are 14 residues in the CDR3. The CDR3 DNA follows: TGCAGCGTTGTTAGGCAGGGCGGCTCCTACGAGCAGTACTTC. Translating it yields CSVVRQGGSYEQYF.

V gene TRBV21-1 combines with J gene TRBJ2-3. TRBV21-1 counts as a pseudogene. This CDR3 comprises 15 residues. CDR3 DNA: TGTGCCAGCAGCTCAACGCGGTCTGGGGCAGATACGCAGTATTTT. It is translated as CASSSTRSGADTQYF.

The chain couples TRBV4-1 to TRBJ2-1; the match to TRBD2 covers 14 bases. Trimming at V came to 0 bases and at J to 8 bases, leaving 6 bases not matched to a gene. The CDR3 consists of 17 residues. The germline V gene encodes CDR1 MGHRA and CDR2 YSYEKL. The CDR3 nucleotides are TGCGCCAGCAGCCAAGATGGGACTAGCGGGAGAGGCGATGAGCAGTTCTTC. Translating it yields CASSQDGTSGRGDEQFF.

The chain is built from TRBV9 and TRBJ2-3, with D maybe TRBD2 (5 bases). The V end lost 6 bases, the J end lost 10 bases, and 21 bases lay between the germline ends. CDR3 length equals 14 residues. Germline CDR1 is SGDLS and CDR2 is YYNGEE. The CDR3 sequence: CASNHVDIARAQYF. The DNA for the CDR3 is TGTGCCAGCAACCACGTAGATATCGCGAGGGCGCAGTATTTT. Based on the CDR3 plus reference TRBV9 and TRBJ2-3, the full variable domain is DSGVTQTPKHLITATGQRVTLRCSPRSGDLSVYWYQQSLDQGLQFLIQYYNGEERAKGNILERFSAQQFPDLHSELNLSSLELGDSALYFCASNHVDIARAQYFGPGTRLTVL.

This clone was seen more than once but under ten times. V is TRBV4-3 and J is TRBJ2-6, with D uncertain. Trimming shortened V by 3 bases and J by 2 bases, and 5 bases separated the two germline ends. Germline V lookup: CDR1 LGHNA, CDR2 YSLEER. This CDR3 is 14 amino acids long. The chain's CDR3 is CASSQETGANVLTF. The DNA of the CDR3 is TGCGCCAGCAGCCAGGAGACTGGGGCCAACGTCCTGACTTTC.

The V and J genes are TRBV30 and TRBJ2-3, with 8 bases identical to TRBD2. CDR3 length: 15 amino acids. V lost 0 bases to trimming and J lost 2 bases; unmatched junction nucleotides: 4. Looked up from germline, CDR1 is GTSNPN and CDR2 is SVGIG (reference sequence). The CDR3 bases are TGTGCCTGGAGTGTCCTAGCGGGTTTCACAGATACGCAGTATTTT. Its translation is CAWSVLAGFTDTQYF.

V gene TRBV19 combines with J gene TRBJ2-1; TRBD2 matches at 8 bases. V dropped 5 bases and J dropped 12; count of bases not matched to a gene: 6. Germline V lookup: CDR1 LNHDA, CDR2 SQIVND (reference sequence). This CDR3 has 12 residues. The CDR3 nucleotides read TGTGCCAGTAGTCCGGGAGGGCCGCCGCAGTTCTTC. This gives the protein CASSPGGPPQFF.

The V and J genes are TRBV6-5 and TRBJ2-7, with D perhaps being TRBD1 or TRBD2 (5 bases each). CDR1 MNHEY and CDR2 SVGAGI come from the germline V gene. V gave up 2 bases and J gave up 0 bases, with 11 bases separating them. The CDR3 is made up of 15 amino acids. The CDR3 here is CASSYRDGSSYEQYF. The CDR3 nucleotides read TGTGCCAGCAGTTACCGGGACGGTAGCTCCTACGAGCAGTACTTC.

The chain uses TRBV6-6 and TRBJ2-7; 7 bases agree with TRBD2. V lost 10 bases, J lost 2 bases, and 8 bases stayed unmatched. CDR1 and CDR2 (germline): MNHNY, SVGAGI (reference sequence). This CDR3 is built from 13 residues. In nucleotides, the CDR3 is TGTGCCACCACCGCGGGGGTTGCCTACGAGCAGTACTTC. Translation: CATTAGVAYEQYF.

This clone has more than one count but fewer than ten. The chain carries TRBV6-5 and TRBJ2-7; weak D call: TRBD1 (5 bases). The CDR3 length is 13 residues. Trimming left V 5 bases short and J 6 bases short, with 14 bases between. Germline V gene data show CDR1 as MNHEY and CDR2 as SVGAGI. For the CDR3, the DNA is TGTGCCAGCAGTAGGGCGGCTGGGGCCGAGCAGTACTTC. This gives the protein CASSRAAGAEQYF.